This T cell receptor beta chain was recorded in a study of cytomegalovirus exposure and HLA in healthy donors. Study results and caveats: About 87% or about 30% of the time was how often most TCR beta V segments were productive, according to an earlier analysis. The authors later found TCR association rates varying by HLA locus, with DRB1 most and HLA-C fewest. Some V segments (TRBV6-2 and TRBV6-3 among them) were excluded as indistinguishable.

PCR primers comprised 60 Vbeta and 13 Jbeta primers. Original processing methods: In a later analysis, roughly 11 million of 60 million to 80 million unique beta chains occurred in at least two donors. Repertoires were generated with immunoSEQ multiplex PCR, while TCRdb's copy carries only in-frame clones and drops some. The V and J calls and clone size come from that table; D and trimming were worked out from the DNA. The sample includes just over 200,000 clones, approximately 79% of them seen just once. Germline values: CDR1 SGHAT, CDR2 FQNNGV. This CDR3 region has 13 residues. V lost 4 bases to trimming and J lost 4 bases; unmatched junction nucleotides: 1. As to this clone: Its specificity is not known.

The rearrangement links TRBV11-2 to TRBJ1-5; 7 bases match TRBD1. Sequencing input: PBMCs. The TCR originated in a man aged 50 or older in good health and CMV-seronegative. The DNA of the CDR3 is TGTGCCAGCAGCTCACAGGGGAATCAGCCCCAGCATTTT. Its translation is CASSSQGNQPQHF.